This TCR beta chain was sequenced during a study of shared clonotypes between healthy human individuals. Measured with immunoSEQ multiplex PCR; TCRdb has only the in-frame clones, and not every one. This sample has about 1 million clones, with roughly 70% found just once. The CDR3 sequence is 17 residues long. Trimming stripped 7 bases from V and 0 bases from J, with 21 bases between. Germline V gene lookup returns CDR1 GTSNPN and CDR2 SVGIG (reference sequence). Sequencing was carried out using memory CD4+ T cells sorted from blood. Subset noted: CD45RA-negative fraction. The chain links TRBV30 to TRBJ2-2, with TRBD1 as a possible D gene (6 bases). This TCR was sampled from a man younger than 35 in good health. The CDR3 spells CAFHNQRRQANTGELFF. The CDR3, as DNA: TGTGCCTTCCATAACCAGAGGAGACAGGCGAACACCGGGGAGCTGTTTTTT.